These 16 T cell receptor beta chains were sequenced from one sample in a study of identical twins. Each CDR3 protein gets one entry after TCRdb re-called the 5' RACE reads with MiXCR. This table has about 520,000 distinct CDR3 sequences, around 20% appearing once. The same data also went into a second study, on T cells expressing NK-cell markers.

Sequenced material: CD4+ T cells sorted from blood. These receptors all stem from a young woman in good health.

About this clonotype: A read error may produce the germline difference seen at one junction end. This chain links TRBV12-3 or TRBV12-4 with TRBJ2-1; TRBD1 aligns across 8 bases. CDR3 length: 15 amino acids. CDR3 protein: CASSFDRGSYNERFF. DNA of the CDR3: TGTGCCAGCAGTTTTGACAGGGGCTCCTACAATGAGCGGTTCTTC.

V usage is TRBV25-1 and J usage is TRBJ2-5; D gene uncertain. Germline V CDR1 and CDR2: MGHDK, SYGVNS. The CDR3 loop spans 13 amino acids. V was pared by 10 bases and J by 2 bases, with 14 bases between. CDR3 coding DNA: TGTGCCACCGTGCCGGGTCCTCAAGAGACCCAGTACTTC. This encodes CATVPGPQETQYF.

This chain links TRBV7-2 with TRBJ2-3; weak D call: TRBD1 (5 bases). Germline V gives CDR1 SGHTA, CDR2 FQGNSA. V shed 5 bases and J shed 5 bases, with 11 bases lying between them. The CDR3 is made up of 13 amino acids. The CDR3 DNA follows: TGTGCCAGCAGCCGTACCAGGGAAGATACGCAGTATTTT. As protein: CASSRTREDTQYF.

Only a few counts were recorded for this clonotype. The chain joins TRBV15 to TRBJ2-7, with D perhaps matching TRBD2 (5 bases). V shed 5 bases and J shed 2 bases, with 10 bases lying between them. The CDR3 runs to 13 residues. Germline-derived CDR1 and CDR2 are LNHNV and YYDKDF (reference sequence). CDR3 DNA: TGTGCCACCAGCCGGACTCTCACCTACGAGCAGTACTTC. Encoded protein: CATSRTLTYEQYF.

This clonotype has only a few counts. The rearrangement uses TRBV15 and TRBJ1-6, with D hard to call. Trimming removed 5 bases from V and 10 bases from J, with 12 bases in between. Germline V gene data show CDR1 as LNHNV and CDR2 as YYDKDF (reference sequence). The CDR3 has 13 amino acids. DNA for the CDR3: TGTGCCACCAGCTCCGGAAGGAACTCACCCCTCCACTTT. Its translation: CATSSGRNSPLHF. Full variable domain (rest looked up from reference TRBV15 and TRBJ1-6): DAMVIQNPRYQVTQFGKPVTLSCSQTLNHNVMYWYQQKSSQAPKLLFHYYDKDFNNEADTPDNFQSRRPNTSFCFLDIRSPGLGDTAMYLCATSSGRNSPLHFGNGTRLTVT.

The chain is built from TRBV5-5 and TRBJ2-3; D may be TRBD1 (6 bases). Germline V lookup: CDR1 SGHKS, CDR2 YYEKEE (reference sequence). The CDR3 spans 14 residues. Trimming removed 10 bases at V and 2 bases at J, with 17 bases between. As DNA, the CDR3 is TGTGCCTCCAACTCGGGACAATCCACAGATACGCAGTATTTT. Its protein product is CASNSGQSTDTQYF. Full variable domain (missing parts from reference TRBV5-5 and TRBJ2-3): DAGVTQSPTHLIKTRGQQVTLRCSPISGHKSVSWYQQVLGQGPQFIFQYYEKEERGRGNFPDRFSARQFPNYSSELNVNALLLGDSALYLCASNSGQSTDTQYFGPGTRLTVL.

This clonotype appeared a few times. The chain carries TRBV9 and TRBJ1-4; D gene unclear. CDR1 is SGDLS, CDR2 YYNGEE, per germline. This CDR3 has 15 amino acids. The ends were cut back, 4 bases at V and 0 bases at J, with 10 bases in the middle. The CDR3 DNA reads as TGTGCCAGCAGCCCGTGGGCGGCAACTAATGAAAAACTGTTTTTT. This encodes CASSPWAATNEKLFF.

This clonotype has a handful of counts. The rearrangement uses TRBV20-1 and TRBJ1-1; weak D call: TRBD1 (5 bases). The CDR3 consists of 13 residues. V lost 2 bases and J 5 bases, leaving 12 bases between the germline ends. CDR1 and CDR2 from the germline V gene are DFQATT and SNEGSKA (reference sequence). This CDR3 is CSARTQGGTEAFF. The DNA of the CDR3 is TGCAGTGCTAGAACGCAGGGTGGAACTGAAGCTTTCTTT.

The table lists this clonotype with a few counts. The CDR3 spells CASSLTSGKSYNEQFF. CDR3 nucleotides: TGTGCCAGCAGTCTAACTTCGGGAAAATCCTACAATGAGCAGTTCTTC. The chain joins TRBV12-3 or TRBV12-4 to TRBJ2-1; perhaps TRBD2 as D (5 bases). Trimming removed 5 bases at V and 1 base at J, with 15 bases between. This CDR3 contains 16 residues.

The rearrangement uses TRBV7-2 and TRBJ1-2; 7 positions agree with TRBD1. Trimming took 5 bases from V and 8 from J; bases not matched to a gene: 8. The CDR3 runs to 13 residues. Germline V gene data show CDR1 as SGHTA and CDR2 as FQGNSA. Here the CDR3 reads CASSLQGPGGYTF. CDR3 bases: TGTGCCAGCAGCCTACAGGGGCCTGGAGGCTACACCTTC.

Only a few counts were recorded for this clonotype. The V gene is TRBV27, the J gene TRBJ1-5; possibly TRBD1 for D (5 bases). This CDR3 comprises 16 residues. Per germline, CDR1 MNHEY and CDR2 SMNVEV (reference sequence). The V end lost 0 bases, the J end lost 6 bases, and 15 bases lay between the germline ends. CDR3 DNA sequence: TGTGCCAGCAGTTTATCGTCAGGGCGGGCGGTTCAGCCCCAGCATTTT. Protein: CASSLSSGRAVQPQHF.

This chain's CDR3 is CATRGAENTGELFF. The CDR3 DNA follows: TGCGCCACCAGGGGGGCGGAGAACACCGGGGAGCTGTTTTTT. This rearrangement joins TRBV5-1 to TRBJ2-2; the D gene is possibly TRBD1 (7 bases). Germline V gives CDR1 SGHRS, CDR2 YFSETQ. CDR3 size: 14 residues. The V gene lost 9 bases and the J gene lost 1 base, with 13 bases spanning the gap.

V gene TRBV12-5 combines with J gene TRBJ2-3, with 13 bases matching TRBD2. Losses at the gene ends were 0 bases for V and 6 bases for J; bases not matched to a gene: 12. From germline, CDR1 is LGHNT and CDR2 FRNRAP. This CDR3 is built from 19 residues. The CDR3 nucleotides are TGTGCTAGTGGTTTGGTACCAGATGGGACTAGCGGGGTTCGGGATACGCAGTATTTT. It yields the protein CASGLVPDGTSGVRDTQYF.

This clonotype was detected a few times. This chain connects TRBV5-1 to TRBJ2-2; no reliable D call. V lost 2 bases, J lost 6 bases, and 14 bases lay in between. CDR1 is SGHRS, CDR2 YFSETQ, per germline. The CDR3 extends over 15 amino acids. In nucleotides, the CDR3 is TGCGCCAGCAGCTTTAGCAATCGGATGGCCGGGGAGCTGTTTTTT. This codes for CASSFSNRMAGELFF.

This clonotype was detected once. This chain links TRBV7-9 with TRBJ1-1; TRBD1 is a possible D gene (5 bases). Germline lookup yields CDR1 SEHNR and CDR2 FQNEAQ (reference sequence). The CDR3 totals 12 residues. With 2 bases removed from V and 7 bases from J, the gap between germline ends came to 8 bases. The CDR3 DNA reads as TGTGCCAGCAGCTTATTGGGGGGTGAAGCTTTCTTT. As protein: CASSLLGGEAFF.

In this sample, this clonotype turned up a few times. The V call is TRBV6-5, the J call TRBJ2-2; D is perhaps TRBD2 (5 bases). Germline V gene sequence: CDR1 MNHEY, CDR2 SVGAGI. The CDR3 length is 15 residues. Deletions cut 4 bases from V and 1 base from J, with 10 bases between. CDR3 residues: CASSSMAGNTGELFF. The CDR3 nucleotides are TGTGCCAGCAGTTCAATGGCGGGGAACACCGGGGAGCTGTTTTTT.